Below, one T cell receptor (beta chain) is given with its context. An end of the junction differs from the germline gene, which may be a read error. The data stem from a study of tumor-infiltrating lymphocytes in primary liver carcinoma. Synthesis of TCR beta cDNA was carried out from approximately 500 ng total RNA with a constant-region primer. ARM-PCR, slightly modified, supplied the TCR beta libraries through three nested multiplex PCR rounds. Use of TRBV1-TRBV30 forward primers with a C-beta reverse primer characterized the first two PCR rounds, which lasted about 9 cycles each. MiXCR, run by TCRdb on the multiplex PCR reads, gives a single entry per CDR3 protein. The data contain about 200,000 distinct CDR3 sequences, roughly two thirds of them singletons. For blood RNA, unsorted whole blood served as the source, and germline DNA was extracted too. Infection with HBV was chronic in patients; they were treatment-naive.

CDR1 is SGHAT, CDR2 FQNNGV, per germline. This CDR3 has 16 amino acids. Material for sequencing was peripheral blood. This receptor was identified in a woman aged 60-75 years with primary liver carcinoma and hepatitis B virus infection. This chain links TRBV11-2 with TRBJ2-7; 9 positions match TRBD2. The CDR3 region has the DNA TGTGCCAGCAGCCAACATTCGGGGACTAGCAACTACAAGCAGTATTTC. This gives the protein CASSQHSGTSNYKQYF. The whole variable domain, filled in from reference TRBV11-2 and TRBJ2-7, reads EAGVAQSPRYKIIEKRQSVAFWCNPISGHATLYWYQQILGQGPKLLIQFQNNGVVDDSQLPKDRFSAERLKGVDSTLKIQPAKLEDSAVYLCASSQHSGTSNYKQYFGPGTRLTVT.